These 14 T cell receptor beta chains were sequenced from one sample in a study of siplizumab effects on memory and regulatory T cells. Profiling relied on immunoSEQ multiplex PCR, and the TCRdb table lists in-frame clones only, not all of them. This sample has tens of thousands of clones, with more than 95% found just once. Material: naive CD4+ T cells sorted from blood. The receptors originated from a human donor in good health.

The chain links TRBV7-8 to TRBJ2-5; D gene unclear. Germline V gene sequence: CDR1 SGHVS, CDR2 FQNEAQ. The CDR3 sequence is 14 residues long. V lost 5 bases and J lost 2, with 12 bases in between. The CDR3 loop reads CASSPWSDQETQYF. The CDR3 nucleotides are TGTGCCAGCAGCCCCTGGTCGGATCAAGAGACCCAGTACTTC.

V is TRBV15 and J is TRBJ1-2; D is perhaps TRBD1 (5 bases). CDR1 and CDR2 from the germline V gene are LNHNV and YYDKDF (reference sequence). Between the trimmed V and J ends, which lost 4 bases and 4 bases, there was a span of 19 bases. The CDR3 has 16 residues. For the CDR3, the DNA is TGTGCCACCAGCATGGGGCAGGCTTTGGGGGTCTATGGCTACACCTTC. As protein: CATSMGQALGVYGYTF.

The gene calls are TRBV6-1 and TRBJ2-5, with D perhaps matching TRBD1 (5 bases). V lost 3 bases and J lost 1, with 9 bases in between. The CDR3 is made up of 14 amino acids. Germline values: CDR1 MNHNS, CDR2 SASEGT. The CDR3 sequence: CASSELTAQETQYF. The CDR3 nucleotides are TGTGCCAGCAGTGAGTTGACAGCCCAAGAGACCCAGTACTTC.

The CDR3: CASSDHLTTGDLEAFF. In DNA, the CDR3 is TGTGCCAGCAGTGATCACCTTACTACAGGGGACCTTGAAGCTTTCTTT. This chain connects TRBV25-1 to TRBJ1-1, with 7 positions matching TRBD1. Germline V CDR1 and CDR2: MGHDK, SYGVNS. The CDR3 is made up of 16 amino acids. Losses at the gene ends were 3 bases for V and 7 bases for J; bases not matched to a gene: 14.

This chain joins TRBV14 and TRBJ1-4; D gene uncertain. The CDR3 contains 14 residues. The germline CDR1 and CDR2 sequences are SGHDN and FVKESK. Between the trimmed V and J ends, which lost 2 bases and 2 bases, there was a span of 6 bases. CDR3 bases: TGTGCCAGCAGCCAACGGGTGACTAATGAAAAACTGTTTTTT. Translating gives CASSQRVTNEKLFF.

Here the CDR3 reads CASSLPGTRGVGEQFF. In DNA, the CDR3 is TGTGCCAGCAGCTTGCCCGGGACTAGAGGGGTAGGGGAGCAGTTCTTC. The chain has TRBV5-4 and TRBJ2-1; TRBD2 matches 8 bases. Germline-derived CDR1 and CDR2 are SGHNT and YYREEE (reference sequence). The CDR3 has 16 amino acids. Losses at the gene ends were 1 base for V and 10 bases for J; bases not matched to a gene: 13. Drawing the rest from reference TRBV5-4 and TRBJ2-1, the complete variable domain is ETGVTQSPTHLIKTRGQQVTLRCSSQSGHNTVSWYQQALGQGPQFIFQYYREEENGRGNFPPRFSGLQFPNYSSELNVNALELDDSALYLCASSLPGTRGVGEQFFGPGTRLTVL.

V is TRBV5-1 and J is TRBJ1-1; 8 nucleotides agree with TRBD1. The CDR3 extends over 13 amino acids. Unmatched junction bases numbered 5, after V lost 3 bases and J lost 7 bases. CDR1 is SGHRS, CDR2 YFSETQ, per germline. As DNA, the CDR3 is TGCGCCAGCAGCTGGCAGGGGGCGGGTGAAGCTTTCTTT. As protein: CASSWQGAGEAFF.

The V call is TRBV6-5, the J call TRBJ2-1, with TRBD2 matching 10 bases. Germline trimming cut 7 bases from V and 7 bases from J; bases unmatched to any gene: 10. The CDR3 length is 15 residues. Germline V CDR1 and CDR2: MNHEY, SVGAGI. The CDR3 protein is CASTGSGGARNEQFF. As DNA, the CDR3 is TGTGCCAGCACCGGAAGCGGGGGGGCAAGGAATGAGCAGTTCTTC.

The gene calls are TRBV6-6 and TRBJ2-3; 8 bases match TRBD1. After removal of 6 bases from V and 7 bases from J, the junction contained 12 bases not matched to a gene. The germline gives CDR1 MNHNY, CDR2 SVGAGI (reference sequence). The CDR3 extends over 15 amino acids. Here the CDR3 reads CASSNHGTGGNTQYF. The DNA for the CDR3 is TGTGCCAGCAGCAACCACGGGACAGGAGGTAATACGCAGTATTTT.

This clone has a single count. The chain couples TRBV4-1 to TRBJ1-5; TRBD1 aligns across 8 bases. Per germline, CDR1 MGHRA and CDR2 YSYEKL. The J segment lost 2 bases and the V segment lost 2 bases, leaving 8 bases of the junction unmatched. The CDR3 has 17 residues. This CDR3 is CASSQPGQVYGNQPQHF. The CDR3 DNA sequence: TGCGCCAGCAGCCAACCGGGACAGGTTTATGGCAATCAGCCCCAGCATTTT.

The chain uses TRBV7-2 and TRBJ1-2; 9 positions match TRBD1. V dropped 3 bases and J dropped 7; count of bases not matched to a gene: 6. This CDR3 has 14 amino acids. From germline, CDR1 is SGHTA and CDR2 FQGNSA. This CDR3 reads CASSLGTGLSGYTF. CDR3 coding DNA: TGTGCCAGCAGCTTGGGGACAGGGCTCTCTGGCTACACCTTC.

The rearrangement links TRBV5-1 to TRBJ1-2, with D possibly TRBD1 on 5 matching bases. CDR3 length: 14 residues. CDR1 is SGHRS, CDR2 YFSETQ, per germline. The ends were cut back, 0 bases at V and 2 bases at J, with 8 bases in the middle. Here the CDR3 reads CASSLEGINYGYTF. For the CDR3, the DNA is TGCGCCAGCAGCTTGGAGGGGATCAACTATGGCTACACCTTC.

This sequence joins TRBV5-1 and TRBJ2-7, with 9 bases fitting TRBD1. Unmatched junction bases numbered 8, after V lost 4 bases and J lost 3 bases. This CDR3 region has 15 residues. CDR1 SGHRS and CDR2 YFSETQ come from the germline V gene. Here the CDR3 reads CASSAEWGQGYEQYF. The CDR3 DNA reads TGCGCCAGCAGCGCGGAATGGGGACAGGGCTACGAGCAGTACTTC.

V and J are TRBV2 and TRBJ2-3; D gene ambiguous. The CDR3 loop spans 11 amino acids. Per germline, CDR1 SNHLY and CDR2 FYNNEI. Trimming left V 7 bases short and J 2 bases short, with 4 bases between. The CDR3 spells CASKSTDTQYF. CDR3 nucleotide sequence: TGTGCCAGCAAGTCCACAGATACGCAGTATTTT.